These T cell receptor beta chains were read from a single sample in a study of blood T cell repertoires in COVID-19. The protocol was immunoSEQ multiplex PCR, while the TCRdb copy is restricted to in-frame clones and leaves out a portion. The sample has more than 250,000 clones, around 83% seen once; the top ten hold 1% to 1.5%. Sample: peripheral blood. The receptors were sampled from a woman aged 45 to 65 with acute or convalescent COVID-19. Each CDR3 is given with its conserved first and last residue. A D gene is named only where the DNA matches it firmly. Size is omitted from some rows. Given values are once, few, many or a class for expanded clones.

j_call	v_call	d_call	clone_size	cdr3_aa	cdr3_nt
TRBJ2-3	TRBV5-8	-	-	CATAPTGLSTDTQYF	TGTGCCACCGCGCCCACAGGGCTGAGCACAGATACGCAGTATTTT
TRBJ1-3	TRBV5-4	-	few	CASSTGRRNTIYF	TGTGCCAGCAGCACAGGGAGAAGAAACACCATATATTTT
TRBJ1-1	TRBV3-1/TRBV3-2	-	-	CASREGRGEAFF	TGTGCCAGCAGGGAGGGCCGCGGAGAAGCTTTCTTT
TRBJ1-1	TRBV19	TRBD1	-	CASSIDRGLEAFF	TGTGCCAGTAGTATCGACAGGGGGCTCGAAGCTTTCTTT
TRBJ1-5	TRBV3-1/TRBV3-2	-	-	CASSQDIGQPQHF	TGTGCCAGCAGCCAAGATATCGGTCAGCCCCAGCATTTT
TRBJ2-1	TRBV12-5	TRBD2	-	CASGGIAGGPANEQFF	TGTGCTAGTGGGGGGATAGCGGGAGGGCCTGCAAATGAGCAGTTCTTC
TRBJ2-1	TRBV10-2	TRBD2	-	CASRTLALAGGNNEQFF	TGCGCCAGCAGAACCCTCGCCCTAGCGGGGGGGAACAATGAGCAGTTCTTC
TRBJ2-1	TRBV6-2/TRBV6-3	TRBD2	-	CASSSWTSPSDEQFF	TGTGCCAGCAGTTCCTGGACTAGCCCGAGCGATGAGCAGTTCTTC
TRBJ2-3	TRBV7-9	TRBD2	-	CASSLTSGGPTDTQYF	TGTGCCAGCAGCCTGACTAGCGGGGGCCCCACAGATACGCAGTATTTT
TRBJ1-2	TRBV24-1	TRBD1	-	CATSERDSQPRGYTF	TGTGCCACCAGTGAGCGGGACAGCCAACCCCGGGGCTACACCTTC
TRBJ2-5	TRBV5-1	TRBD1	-	CASSVTGVQETQYF	TGCGCCAGCAGCGTCACAGGGGTCCAAGAGACCCAGTACTTC
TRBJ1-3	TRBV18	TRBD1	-	CASSPGQDSGNTIYF	TGTGCCAGCTCACCGGGACAGGACTCTGGAAACACCATATATTTT
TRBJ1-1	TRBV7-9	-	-	CASSQFAGEGGAFF	TGTGCCAGCAGCCAATTTGCAGGGGAAGGAGGAGCTTTCTTT
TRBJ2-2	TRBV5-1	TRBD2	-	CASSSTLAGGPGGELFF	TGCGCCAGCAGCTCGACTCTAGCGGGAGGGCCGGGCGGGGAGCTGTTTTTT
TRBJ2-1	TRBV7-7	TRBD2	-	CASSARDYSNEQFF	TGTGCCAGCAGCGCCCGGGACTATAGCAATGAGCAGTTCTTC
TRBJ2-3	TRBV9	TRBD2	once	CASAPTSGPTDTQYF	TGTGCCAGCGCCCCGACTAGCGGCCCCACAGATACGCAGTATTTT
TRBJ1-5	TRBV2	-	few	CASRHPQGWSNQPQHF	TGTGCCAGCAGGCACCCCCAGGGGTGGAGCAATCAGCCCCAGCATTTT
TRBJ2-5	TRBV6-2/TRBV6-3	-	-	CASSGVVRDRVIAGVGETQYF	TGTGCCAGCAGTGGAGTCGTCCGGGACAGGGTAATAGCGGGAGTGGGAGAGACCCAGTACTTC
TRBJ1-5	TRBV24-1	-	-	CATSEQGGNQPQHF	TGTGCCACCAGTGAACAGGGAGGGAATCAGCCCCAGCATTTT
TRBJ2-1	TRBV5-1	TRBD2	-	CASSYWGLAGGNLRGNEQFF	TGCGCCAGCAGCTATTGGGGACTAGCGGGAGGGAACCTACGGGGCAATGAGCAGTTCTTC
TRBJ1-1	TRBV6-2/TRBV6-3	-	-	CASSGSGGTEAFF	TGTGCCAGCAGCGGGTCGGGAGGCACTGAAGCTTTCTTT
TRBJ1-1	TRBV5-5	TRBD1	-	CASSTPGQGYTEAFF	TGTGCCAGCAGCACTCCGGGACAGGGGTACACTGAAGCTTTCTTT
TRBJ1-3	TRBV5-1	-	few	CASSPLESNTIYF	TGCGCCAGCAGCCCCCTGGAGTCGAACACCATATATTTT
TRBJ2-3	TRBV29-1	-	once	CSVDRTGGDTQYF	TGCAGCGTTGACAGAACCGGGGGAGATACGCAGTATTTT
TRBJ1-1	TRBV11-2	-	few	CASSLGGSRGTEAFF	TGTGCCAGCAGCTTAGGAGGATCTAGGGGCACTGAAGCTTTCTTT
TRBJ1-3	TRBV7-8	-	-	CASSLAGNTIYF	TGTGCCAGTTCCCTAGCGGGAAACACCATATATTTT
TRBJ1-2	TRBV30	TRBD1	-	CAGKDRGRFDYGYTF	TGTGCCGGGAAGGACAGGGGGCGTTTTGACTATGGCTACACCTTC
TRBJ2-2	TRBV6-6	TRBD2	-	CASSYGGGAGTGELFF	TGTGCCAGCAGTTACGGCGGGGGGGCCGGAACCGGGGAGCTGTTTTTT
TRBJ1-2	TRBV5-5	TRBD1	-	CASSLSTGAIYGYTF	TGTGCCAGCAGCTTGTCTACAGGGGCGATCTATGGCTACACCTTC
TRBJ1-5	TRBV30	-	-	CAWSVIGAQPQHF	TGTGCCTGGAGTGTGATAGGAGCTCAGCCCCAGCATTTT
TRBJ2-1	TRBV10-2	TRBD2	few	CASQRLAGTSYNEQFF	TGCGCCAGCCAAAGACTAGCGGGGACCTCCTACAATGAGCAGTTCTTC
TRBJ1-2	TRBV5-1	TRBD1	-	CASSPQGDYGYTF	TGCGCCAGCAGCCCTCAGGGGGACTATGGCTACACCTTC